The present T cell receptor (beta chain) was sequenced within a study of T cells after yellow fever vaccination (dated by TCRdb to between 2018 and 2020). Context from the whole study: Libraries from fractions with low cell numbers were prepared with the SMART-Seq v4 Ultra Low Input RNA kit. Two healthy male donors, one aged 18 to 30 and one aged 30 to 40 years, were included in the cohort. Blood was drawn at multiple timepoints before and after primary and secondary immunization, with bulk PBMC replicates and cell subsets isolated. To follow T-cell clones before and after primary and booster YFV17D yellow fever vaccination, bulk TCR alpha and beta repertoires were sequenced over time.

This clonotype was seen a few times. Its cognate antigen has yet to be identified. Base qualities are missing; no much larger clone stands one base away. These reads were obtained on an Illumina NovaSeq 6000. TCR cDNA was synthesized by 5'RACE template switching, through which a universal primer site and unique molecular identifiers were introduced. Priming for cDNA synthesis came from both the TCR alpha and TCR beta constant segments. Two PCR steps were used to amplify libraries, with sample barcodes and sequencing adapters being added in the second step. Sequencing of libraries was performed on Illumina HiSeq 2500 (2x100 bp) or NovaSeq (2x150 bp). The authors' analysis ran thus. Reads were demultiplexed and collapsed into UMI consensus sequences with MIGEC, and V(D)J alignment was performed with MiXCR. Clonotypes responding to the vaccine were identified with edgeR on replicate PBMC samples, with the criteria of FDR below 0.01 and a log2 fold change above 5 up to day 15. Each bulk clonotype was labeled CD4 or CD8 based on which sequenced repertoire, CD4 or CD8, contained the clonotype at higher abundance. TCRdb reworked the public reads: Q25 trimming with fastp, MiXCR clone assembly, productive beta chains retained. Every entry covers one CDR3 protein and lists the most common genes and DNA from its rows. These V and J calls are TCRdb output, not the study's own analysis. Recorded for this sample are about 320,000 distinct CDR3 sequences; 3.5% to 4.5% of them occurred a single time. Around 19% of the sample is held by the ten biggest clonotypes.

The treatment or condition label of this sample denotes: live attenuated yellow fever vaccine strain. At each blood-draw timepoint, two biological replicates of bulk PBMCs were collected. PBMCs were isolated from peripheral blood using a standard Ficoll-Paque protocol. RNA was extracted with TriZol from bulk PBMCs, CD4 and CD8 fractions, and dextramer-positive and dextramer-negative fractions. The CDR3 sequence holds 17 residues, the cysteine and phenylalanine included. Only the CDR3 DNA stays, 51 bases, in frame from base 1. Between the V and J ends, shortened by 1 base and 7 bases respectively, the junction contains 19 bases. CDR1 and CDR2 (MNHNY, SVGAGI) derive from the germline V gene (reference sequence). The investigation overall reported the following: A small fraction of clonotypes appeared in both the CD4 and CD8 compartments, likely as a result of convergent recombination. FACS-sorted repertoires could contain abundant contaminating clonotypes from the bulk population, so computational filtering was required. Because the study included only two donors, the extent to which the findings can be generalized is limited. The secondary T-cell response was found to be weaker but faster than the primary response, with a peak reached on day 5 rather than on day 15. Most clones expanded after primary vaccination (96% of CD4 and around nine tenths of CD8) were re-detected after the booster, suggesting that broad memory maintenance occurred.

Material: PBMCs, obtained 15 days after the yellow fever booster vaccination. This chain joins TRBV6-6 to TRBJ2-2, with a weak D call of TRBD1 (5 bases match). This receptor was taken from a man between 18 and 29 years old who received the YFV17D yellow fever vaccine. The DNA sequence is TGTGCCAGCAGTTACTTCCTGGGGCAGGGTCGAAACGGGGAGCTGTTTTTT. This is translated as CASSYFLGQGRNGELFF.